This TCR beta chain was identified in a study of blood T cell repertoires in COVID-19. Study overall: The study drew acute and convalescent COVID-19 samples from the United States, Italy and Spain.

The CDR3 length is 15 residues. Germline assignment: CDR1 GTSNPN and CDR2 SVGIG (reference sequence). V was pared by 0 bases and J by 2 bases, with 7 bases of the junction left unmatched. The participants were between about 18 and 95 years old and came from about two dozen US areas. Generated by immunoSEQ multiplex PCR, the TCRdb table keeps only in-frame clones and is missing some. The sample lists about 200,000 clones; about 82% were seen once. Sequencing was performed on PBMCs or T cells enriched from blood (not recorded which). The chain couples TRBV30 to TRBJ2-7; TRBD2 agrees at 7 bases. The clonotype comes from a man aged 35 to 55 with acute COVID-19. This CDR3 is CAWSVYPSGTYEQYF. CDR3 in DNA: TGTGCCTGGAGTGTATATCCTAGCGGTACCTACGAGCAGTACTTC.